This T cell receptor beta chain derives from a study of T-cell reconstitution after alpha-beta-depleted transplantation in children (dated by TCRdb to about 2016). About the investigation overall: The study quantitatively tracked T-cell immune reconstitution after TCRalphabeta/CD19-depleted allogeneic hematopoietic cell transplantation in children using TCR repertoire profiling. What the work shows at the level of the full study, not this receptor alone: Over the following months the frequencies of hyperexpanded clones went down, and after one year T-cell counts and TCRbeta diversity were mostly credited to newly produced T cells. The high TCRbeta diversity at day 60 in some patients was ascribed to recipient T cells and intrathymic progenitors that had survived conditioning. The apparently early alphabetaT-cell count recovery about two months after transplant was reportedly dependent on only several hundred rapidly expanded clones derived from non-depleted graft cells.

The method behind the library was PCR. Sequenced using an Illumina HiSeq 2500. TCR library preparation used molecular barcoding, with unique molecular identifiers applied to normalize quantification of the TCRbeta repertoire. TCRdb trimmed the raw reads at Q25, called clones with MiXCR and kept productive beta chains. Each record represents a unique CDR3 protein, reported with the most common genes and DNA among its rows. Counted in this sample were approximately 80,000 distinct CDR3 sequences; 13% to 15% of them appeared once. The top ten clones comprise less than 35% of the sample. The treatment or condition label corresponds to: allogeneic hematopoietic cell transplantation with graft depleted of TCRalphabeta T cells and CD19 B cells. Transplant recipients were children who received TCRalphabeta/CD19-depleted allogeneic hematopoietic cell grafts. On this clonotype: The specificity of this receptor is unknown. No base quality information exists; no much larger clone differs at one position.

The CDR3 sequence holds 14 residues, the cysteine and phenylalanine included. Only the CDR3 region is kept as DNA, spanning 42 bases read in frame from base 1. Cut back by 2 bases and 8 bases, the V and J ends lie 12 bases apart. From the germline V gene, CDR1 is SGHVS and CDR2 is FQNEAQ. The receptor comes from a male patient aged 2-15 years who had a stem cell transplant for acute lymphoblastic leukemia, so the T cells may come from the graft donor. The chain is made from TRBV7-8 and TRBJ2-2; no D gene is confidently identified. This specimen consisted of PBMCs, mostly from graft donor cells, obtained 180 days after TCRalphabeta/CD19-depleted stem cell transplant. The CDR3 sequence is CASSLLTLGGELFF. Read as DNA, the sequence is TGTGCCAGCAGCTTACTTACGTTGGGGGGGGAGCTGTTTTTT.